The TCR beta chain described here comes from a study of blood T cell repertoires in COVID-19. Study as a whole: Nucleic acid was either cDNA or gDNA, and it came from T cells, B-cell-depleted T cells, or PBMCs.

Original analysis: Nucleated cell number was recorded as an estimate derived from reference gene primer amplification. The protocol was immunoSEQ multiplex PCR, while the TCRdb copy is restricted to in-frame clones and leaves out a portion. That table supplies the V and J calls and clone size; D and trimming were determined from the DNA. Of about 52,000 clones listed, about four fifths are singletons. In its sample, this clone is medium-sized (0.01 to 0.1%). CDR3 length: 18 amino acids. The chain has TRBV21-1 and TRBJ1-5. TRBV21-1 is termed a pseudogene. Sample: peripheral blood. The source of this sequence is a man in his 70s with active COVID-19. The CDR3 sequence is CASSKGGSSGGNNQPQHF. In nucleotides, the CDR3 is TGTGCCAGCAGCAAAGGAGGAAGCAGCGGGGGCAACAATCAGCCCCAGCATTTT.